This TCR beta chain is drawn from a study of cytomegalovirus exposure and HLA in healthy donors. On the study more broadly: Assignment to the Caucasian-associated ancestry cluster applied to roughly 80% of the 350 to 500 genotyped donors.

The PCR contained 60 Vbeta and 13 Jbeta primers. The table came from immunoSEQ multiplex PCR; TCRdb's copy has only in-frame clones and leaves some out. Of approximately 110,000 clones detected, approximately 70% appear once; the ten largest clones hold 8.7%. This TCR was sampled from a man younger than 40 in good health and CMV-seropositive. The sequencing sample was made of PBMCs.

The CDR3 here is CASSGTRTDTQYF. The DNA for the CDR3 is TGCGCCAGTTCAGGCACACGCACAGATACGCAGTATTTT. V gene TRBV4-3 combines with J gene TRBJ2-3; no definite D call. The V end lost 9 bases, the J end lost 1 base, and 11 bases lay between the germline ends. The germline V gene encodes CDR1 LGHNA and CDR2 YSLEER. This CDR3 comprises 13 residues.